The 13 T cell receptor beta chains below come from one sample, sequenced in a study of T cells after yellow fever vaccination. TCRdb recomputed calls from the 5' RACE reads with MiXCR, one row per CDR3 protein. Among 250,000 to 300,000 distinct CDR3 sequences, 10% to 15% were seen once, and the ten largest hold about 0.51%. Specimen: CD4+ T cells sorted from PBMCs, collected 45 days after the yellow fever booster vaccination. These receptors were taken from a man aged 30 to 45 who received the YFV17D yellow fever vaccine.

The rearrangement uses TRBV12-3 or TRBV12-4 and TRBJ1-2; no reliable D call. The CDR3 length is 13 residues. The V end lost 6 bases, the J end lost 0 bases, and 8 bases lay between the germline ends. The CDR3 nucleotides read TGTGCCAGCAGGACGGCAGCTAACTATGGCTACACCTTC. Encoded protein: CASRTAANYGYTF.

There are a few counts of this clonotype. This chain joins TRBV7-8 and TRBJ2-7; the D gene could be TRBD1 or TRBD2 (5 bases each). The CDR3 length is 14 residues. Looked up from germline, CDR1 is SGHVS and CDR2 is FQNEAQ. V was trimmed by 1 base and J by 6 bases, leaving 13 bases between them. CDR3 nucleotides: TGTGCCAGCAGCTTAGTGGGGGAAGGTACCGAGCAGTACTTC. It is translated as CASSLVGEGTEQYF.

This clonotype has only a few counts. CDR3 coding DNA: TGTGCCAGCAGCACGAACACAGATACGCAGTATTTT. This codes for CASSTNTDTQYF. The gene calls are TRBV7-3 and TRBJ2-3; D is unclear. V shed 5 bases and J shed 2 bases, with 5 bases lying between them. This CDR3 spans 12 amino acids. CDR1 is SGHTA and CDR2 is FQGTGA in the germline V gene.

The chain links TRBV11-3 to TRBJ2-6; D remains ambiguous. Per germline, CDR1 SGHNT and CDR2 YENEEA. V was trimmed by 2 bases and J by 0 bases, leaving 5 bases between them. This CDR3 is 15 amino acids long. CDR3 coding DNA: TGTGCCAGCAGCTTACATAGCTCTGGGGCCAACGTCCTGACTTTC. Amino acids: CASSLHSSGANVLTF.

This clonotype was observed many times. J is TRBJ2-7 and V is TRBV27; D possibly corresponds to TRBD1 (6 bases). The CDR3 spans 16 residues. Germline loops: CDR1 MNHEY, CDR2 SMNVEV (reference sequence). V lost 6 bases to trimming and J lost 0 bases, with 18 bases between them. The CDR3 spells CASSHRVTPISYEQYF. In DNA form, the CDR3 reads TGTGCCAGCAGCCACAGGGTAACCCCCATCTCCTACGAGCAGTACTTC.

In its sample, this clonotype was seen many times. This sequence joins TRBV12-3 or TRBV12-4 and TRBJ1-5; D gene ambiguous. With 1 base removed from V and 2 bases from J, the gap between germline ends came to 6 bases. This CDR3 comprises 14 residues. CDR3 bases: TGTGCCAGCAGTTTAGACGGGGGCAATCAGCCCCAGCATTTT. Its translation is CASSLDGGNQPQHF.

V and J are TRBV6-2 or TRBV6-3 and TRBJ2-7, with a tentative D call TRBD1 (5 bases). Germline-derived CDR1 and CDR2 are MNHEY and SVGEGT. V lost 4 bases and J 7 bases, leaving 17 bases between the germline ends. The CDR3 loop spans 14 amino acids. The CDR3 region is CASSFPTAIREQYF. DNA of the CDR3: TGTGCCAGCAGTTTTCCGACAGCGATTAGAGAGCAGTACTTC.

The table lists this clonotype with a few counts. The chain couples TRBV18 to TRBJ2-7, with 10 bases fitting TRBD2. Trimming cost V 3 bases and J 2 bases; bases outside gene matches: 4. Germline values: CDR1 KGHSH, CDR2 LQKENI. The CDR3 runs 15 residues. This CDR3 reads CASSPQREGPYEQYF. Here the CDR3 DNA reads TGTGCCAGCTCACCCCAGCGGGAGGGCCCCTACGAGCAGTACTTC.

This clonotype has ten or more counts. The genes are TRBV20-1 and TRBJ2-1, with 8 bases that match TRBD2. The J segment lost 4 bases and the V segment lost 2 bases, leaving 4 bases of the junction unmatched. The CDR3 contains 14 residues. Per the germline V gene, CDR1 is DFQATT and CDR2 is SNEGSKA (reference sequence). The CDR3 sequence is CSARTGRAYNEQFF. CDR3 nucleotide sequence: TGCAGTGCTAGAACCGGGAGGGCTTACAATGAGCAGTTCTTC.

The chain joins TRBV15 to TRBJ2-3; D call uncertain. V dropped 0 bases and J dropped 0 bases, with 7 bases sitting between them. This CDR3 spans 15 amino acids. The V gene's germline CDR1 is LNHNV and CDR2 YYDKDF (reference sequence). The CDR3 spells CATSREGSSTDTQYF. For the CDR3, the DNA is TGTGCCACCAGCAGAGAGGGATCTAGCACAGATACGCAGTATTTT. The whole variable domain, filled in from reference TRBV15 and TRBJ2-3, reads DAMVIQNPRYQVTQFGKPVTLSCSQTLNHNVMYWYQQKSSQAPKLLFHYYDKDFNNEADTPDNFQSRRPNTSFCFLDIRSPGLGDTAMYLCATSREGSSTDTQYFGPGTRLTVL.

This clonotype was seen more than once but under ten times. The chain joins TRBV27 to TRBJ2-5, with TRBD2 as a possible D gene (6 bases). This CDR3 has 16 amino acids. The germline V gene encodes CDR1 MNHEY and CDR2 SMNVEV (reference sequence). V lost 0 bases and J lost 1, with 12 bases in between. The DNA for the CDR3 is TGTGCCAGCAGTTTATCGGTAGCGGACTTCCAAGAGACCCAGTACTTC. Translating gives CASSLSVADFQETQYF.

This chain uses TRBV6-2 or TRBV6-3 with TRBJ2-1; no firm D call. Trimming stripped 0 bases from V and 4 bases from J, with 4 bases between. The V gene's germline CDR1 is MNHEY and CDR2 SVGEGT. The CDR3 runs 13 residues. CDR3 amino acids: CASSYSLYNEQFF. The CDR3 DNA reads TGTGCCAGCAGTTACTCGCTTTACAATGAGCAGTTCTTC.

This clonotype was picked up a small number of times. The genes are TRBV5-1 and TRBJ2-7, with D unclear. The CDR3 runs 13 residues. Trimming shortened V by 0 bases and J by 5 bases, and 9 bases separated the two germline ends. Germline loops: CDR1 SGHRS, CDR2 YFSETQ. The CDR3 DNA sequence: TGCGCCAGCAGCTTGGCCCGGTCCCACGAGCAGTACTTC. Encoded protein: CASSLARSHEQYF. Full variable domain (remainder filled in from reference TRBV5-1 and TRBJ2-7): KAGVTQTPRYLIKTRGQQVTLSCSPISGHRSVSWYQQTPGQGLQFLFEYFSETQRNKGNFPGRFSGRQFSNSRSEMNVSTLELGDSALYLCASSLARSHEQYFGPGTRLTVT.